This T cell receptor beta chain was profiled in a study of blood T cell repertoires in COVID-19. As for the study in general: COVID-19 samples, acute and convalescent, were from the United States, Italy and Spain.

Sequenced by immunoSEQ multiplex PCR; TCRdb stores in-frame clones only, minus some. The sample lists 80,000 to 100,000 clones, 90% to 95% occurring once. The CDR3 has 18 amino acids. The germline gives CDR1 SNHLY, CDR2 FYNNEI. The junction had 15 bases not matched to a gene; V was cut back by 5 bases and J by 1 base. The sample was peripheral blood. This rearrangement joins TRBV2 to TRBJ2-3; 7 bases line up with TRBD2. The sequence was collected from a human donor with active COVID-19. The donor label of this sample is uncertain. CDR3 sequence reads: CASSSLPVGTIGTDTQYF. In DNA form, the CDR3 reads TGTGCCAGCAGTTCTTTACCCGTAGGGACTATCGGCACAGATACGCAGTATTTT.